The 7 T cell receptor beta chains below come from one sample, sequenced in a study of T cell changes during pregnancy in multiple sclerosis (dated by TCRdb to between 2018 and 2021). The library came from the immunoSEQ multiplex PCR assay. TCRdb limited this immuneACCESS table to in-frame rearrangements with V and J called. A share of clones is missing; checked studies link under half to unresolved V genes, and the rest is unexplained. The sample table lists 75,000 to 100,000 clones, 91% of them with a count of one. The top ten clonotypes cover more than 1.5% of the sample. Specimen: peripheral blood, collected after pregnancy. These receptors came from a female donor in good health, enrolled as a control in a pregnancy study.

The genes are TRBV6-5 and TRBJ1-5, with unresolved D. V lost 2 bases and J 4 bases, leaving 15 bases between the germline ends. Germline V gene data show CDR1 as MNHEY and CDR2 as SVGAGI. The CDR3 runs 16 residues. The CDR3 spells CASSYEVPRENQPQHF. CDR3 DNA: TGTGCCAGCAGTTACGAGGTCCCACGCGAGAATCAGCCCCAGCATTTT.

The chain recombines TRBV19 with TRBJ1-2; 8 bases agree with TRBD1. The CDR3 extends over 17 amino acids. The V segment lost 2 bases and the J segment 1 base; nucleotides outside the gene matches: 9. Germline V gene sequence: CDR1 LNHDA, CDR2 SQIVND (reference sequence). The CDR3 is CASSILWTGQFNYGYTF. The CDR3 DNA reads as TGTGCCAGTAGTATATTATGGACAGGGCAGTTTAACTATGGCTACACCTTC. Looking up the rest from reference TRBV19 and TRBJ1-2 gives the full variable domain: DGGITQSPKYLFRKEGQNVTLSCEQNLNHDAMYWYRQDPGQGLRLIYYSQIVNDFQKGDIAEGYSVSREKKESFPLTVTSAQKNPTAFYLCASSILWTGQFNYGYTFGSGTRLTVV.

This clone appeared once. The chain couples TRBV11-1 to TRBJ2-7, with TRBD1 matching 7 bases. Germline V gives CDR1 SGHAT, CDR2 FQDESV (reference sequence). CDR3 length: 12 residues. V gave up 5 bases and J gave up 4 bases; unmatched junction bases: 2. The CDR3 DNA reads TGTGCCAGCAGCCCGGGACAGTACGAGCAGTACTTC. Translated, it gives CASSPGQYEQYF.

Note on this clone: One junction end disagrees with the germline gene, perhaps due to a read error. This chain's CDR3 is CASSRDRAWNYGHTF. Here the CDR3 DNA reads TGTGCCAGCAGCCGGGACAGGGCCTGGAACTATGGCCACACCTTC. The chain uses TRBV14 and TRBJ1-2; 9 bases agree with TRBD1. CDR1 and CDR2 from the germline V gene are SGHDN and FVKESK. The CDR3 extends over 15 amino acids.

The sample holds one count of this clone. The CDR3 DNA reads as TGTGCCAGCAGCCCGCGGGGGCATGGGGCCAACGTCCTGACTTTC. Translating gives CASSPRGHGANVLTF. V usage is TRBV14 and J usage is TRBJ2-6; D is perhaps TRBD2 (7 bases). Germline loops: CDR1 SGHDN, CDR2 FVKESK. Trimming pared 4 bases from V and 3 bases from J, leaving 10 bases between. The CDR3 is 15 amino acids.

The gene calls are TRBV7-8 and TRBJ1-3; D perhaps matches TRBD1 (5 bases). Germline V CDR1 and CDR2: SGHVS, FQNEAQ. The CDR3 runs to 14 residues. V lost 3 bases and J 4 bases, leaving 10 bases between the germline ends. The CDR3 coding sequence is TGTGCCAGCAGCTTCCAGGGTCCGGGAAACACCATATATTTT. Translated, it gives CASSFQGPGNTIYF.

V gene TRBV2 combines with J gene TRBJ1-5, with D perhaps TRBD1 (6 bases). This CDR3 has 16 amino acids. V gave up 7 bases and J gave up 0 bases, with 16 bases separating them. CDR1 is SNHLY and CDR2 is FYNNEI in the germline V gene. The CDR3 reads CASTKRQANSNQPQHF. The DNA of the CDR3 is TGTGCCAGCACGAAAAGACAGGCAAATAGCAATCAGCCCCAGCATTTT.